This T cell receptor (beta chain) derives from a study of T-cell memory formation after mild COVID-19. CDR1 is DFQATT and CDR2 is SNEGSKA in the germline V gene (reference sequence). Trimming took 0 bases from V and 3 from J; bases not matched to a gene: 5. CDR3 length: 17 residues. Notes on the study in general: Whether day 37 second-wave clones are SARS-CoV-2-specific was not confirmed. CD4+ contracting clones were found mainly in CM and EM, and CD8+ ones in EMRA.

TCRdb redid the calling of the 5' RACE reads with MiXCR, one entry per CDR3 protein. In the table there are 580,000 or so distinct CDR3 sequences, roughly 17% of which are singletons. Note on this clonotype: Antigen specificity is unknown.

Material: PBMCs or a T cell subset sorted from them (not recorded which). The clonotype comes from an adult woman who had mild COVID-19 (a few samples of this study predate the infection). Cell type and time point are not known. The rearrangement uses TRBV20-1 and TRBJ2-2; 12 bases line up with TRBD2. The CDR3 region is CSARDTSGGSYTGELFF. CDR3 sequence (DNA): TGCAGTGCTAGAGATACTAGCGGGGGGTCCTACACCGGGGAGCTGTTTTTT.